The T cell receptor beta chain described here comes from a study of a mutant IDH1 vaccine in newly diagnosed glioma. Study-level information: The study started vaccination 4-6 weeks after radiotherapy alone, or with temozolomide cycles.

With regard to this clone: The target antigen is unknown.

The table came from immunoSEQ multiplex PCR; TCRdb's copy has only in-frame clones and leaves some out. The sample lists tens of thousands of clones, 90% to 95% occurring once. V gave up 4 bases and J gave up 5 bases, with 8 bases separating them. The CDR3 has 12 amino acids. Germline-derived CDR1 and CDR2 are SGHTA and FQGNSA. Stated time point: week 5, during vaccination. Vaccination used 300 ug of mutant IDH1 20-mer peptide per dose, with topical imiquimod. The material sequenced was PBMCs, taken from a glioma patient whose treatment included an IDH1 peptide vaccine. The rearrangement uses TRBV7-2 and TRBJ2-5; D may be TRBD2 (5 bases). The TCR sequence derives from a woman aged 50 to 60 with glioma. CDR3 nucleotides: TGTGCCAGCAGCTACGGGGTTGAGACCCAGTACTTC. The encoded protein is CASSYGVETQYF.